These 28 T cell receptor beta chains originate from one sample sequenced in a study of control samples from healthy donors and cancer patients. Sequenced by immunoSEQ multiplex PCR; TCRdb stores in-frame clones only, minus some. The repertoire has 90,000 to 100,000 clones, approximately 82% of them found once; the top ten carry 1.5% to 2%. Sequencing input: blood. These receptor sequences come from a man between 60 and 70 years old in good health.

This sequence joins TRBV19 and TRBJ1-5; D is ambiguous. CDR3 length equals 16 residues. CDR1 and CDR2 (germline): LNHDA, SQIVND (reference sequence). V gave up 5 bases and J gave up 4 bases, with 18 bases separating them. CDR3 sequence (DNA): TGTGCCAGTAGTCCATCCCGGCAGCCTCTAAATCAGCCCCAGCATTTT. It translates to CASSPSRQPLNQPQHF.

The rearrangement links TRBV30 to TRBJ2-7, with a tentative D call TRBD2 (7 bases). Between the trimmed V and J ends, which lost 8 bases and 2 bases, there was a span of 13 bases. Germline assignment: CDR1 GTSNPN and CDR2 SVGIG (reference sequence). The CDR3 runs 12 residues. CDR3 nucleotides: TGTGCCAGGGGGACTACTCCCTACGAGCAGTACTTC. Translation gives CARGTTPYEQYF.

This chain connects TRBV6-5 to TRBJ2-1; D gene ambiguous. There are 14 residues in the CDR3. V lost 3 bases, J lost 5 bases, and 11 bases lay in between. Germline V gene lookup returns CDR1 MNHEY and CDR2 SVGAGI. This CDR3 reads CASSYWGGDNEQFF. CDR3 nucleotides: TGTGCCAGCAGTTATTGGGGTGGGGACAATGAGCAGTTCTTC.

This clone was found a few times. The CDR3 loop is CASSEAGVGGGKLFF. The CDR3 DNA sequence: TGTGCCAGCAGTGAAGCCGGGGTAGGGGGCGGGAAACTGTTTTTT. V is TRBV2 and J is TRBJ1-4; 7 nucleotides agree with TRBD1. CDR1 and CDR2 from the germline V gene are SNHLY and FYNNEI. The CDR3 totals 15 residues. V was pared by 0 bases and J by 11 bases, with 9 bases of the junction left unmatched.

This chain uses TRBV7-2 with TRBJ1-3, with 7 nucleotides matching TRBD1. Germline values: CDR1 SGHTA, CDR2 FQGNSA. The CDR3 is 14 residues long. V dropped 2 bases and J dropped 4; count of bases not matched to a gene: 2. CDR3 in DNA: TGTGCCAGCAGCTTAATGACAGGGGGAAACACCATATATTTT. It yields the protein CASSLMTGGNTIYF.

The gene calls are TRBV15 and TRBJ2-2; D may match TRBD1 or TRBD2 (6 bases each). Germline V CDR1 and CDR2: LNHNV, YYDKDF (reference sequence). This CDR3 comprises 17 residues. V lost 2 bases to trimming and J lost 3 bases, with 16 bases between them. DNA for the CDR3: TGTGCCACCAGCAGAAACGTGGGGGGCATGGACACCGGGGAGCTGTTTTTT. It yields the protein CATSRNVGGMDTGELFF.

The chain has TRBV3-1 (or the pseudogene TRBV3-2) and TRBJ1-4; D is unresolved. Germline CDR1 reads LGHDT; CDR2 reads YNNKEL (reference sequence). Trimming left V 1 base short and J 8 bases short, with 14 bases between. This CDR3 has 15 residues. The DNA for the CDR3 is TGTGCCAGCAGCCAAGGCTCTCCAGGTGGCGAAAAACTGTTTTTT. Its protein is CASSQGSPGGEKLFF.

CDR3 nucleotide sequence: TGTGCCTGGAGTACGGGGAATTCACCCCTCCACTTT. Amino acid sequence: CAWSTGNSPLHF. The chain is built from TRBV30 and TRBJ1-6; no clear D gene. Trimming removed 2 bases from V and 7 bases from J, with 6 bases in between. The CDR3 totals 12 residues. CDR1 GTSNPN and CDR2 SVGIG come from the germline V gene (reference sequence).

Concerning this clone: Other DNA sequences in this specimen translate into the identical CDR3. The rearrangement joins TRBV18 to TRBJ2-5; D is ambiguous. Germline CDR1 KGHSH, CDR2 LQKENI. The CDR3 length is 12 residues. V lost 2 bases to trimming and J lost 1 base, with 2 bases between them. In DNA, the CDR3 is TGTGCCAGCTCACCAGCCCAAGAGACCCAGTACTTC. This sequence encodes CASSPAQETQYF.

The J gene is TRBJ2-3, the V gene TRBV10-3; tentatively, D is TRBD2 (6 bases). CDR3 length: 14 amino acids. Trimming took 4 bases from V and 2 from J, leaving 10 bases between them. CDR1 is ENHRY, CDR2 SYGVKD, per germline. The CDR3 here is CAISVREYTDTQYF. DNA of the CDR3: TGTGCCATCAGTGTCCGGGAGTACACAGATACGCAGTATTTT.

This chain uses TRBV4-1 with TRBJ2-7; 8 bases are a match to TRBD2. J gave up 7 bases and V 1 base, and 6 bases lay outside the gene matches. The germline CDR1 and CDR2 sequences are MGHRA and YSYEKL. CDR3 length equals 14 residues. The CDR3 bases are TGCGCCAGCAGCCAAGTTGGCGGGAGGCATGAGCAGTACTTC. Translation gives CASSQVGGRHEQYF.

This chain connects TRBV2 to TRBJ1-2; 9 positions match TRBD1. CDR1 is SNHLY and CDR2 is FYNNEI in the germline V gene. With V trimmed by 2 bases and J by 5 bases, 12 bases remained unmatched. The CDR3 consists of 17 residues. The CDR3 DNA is TGTGCCAGCAGTGAATCCCCACAGGGGGCGCGTTCTTATGGCTACACCTTC. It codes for CASSESPQGARSYGYTF.

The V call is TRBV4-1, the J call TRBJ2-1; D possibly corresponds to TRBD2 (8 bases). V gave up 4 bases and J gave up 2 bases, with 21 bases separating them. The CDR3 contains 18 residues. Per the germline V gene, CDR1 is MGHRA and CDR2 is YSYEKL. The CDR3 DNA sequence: TGCGCCAGCAGCCCAGGACTAGCAAGAGGGGGCGCCTACAATGAGCAGTTCTTC. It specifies CASSPGLARGGAYNEQFF.

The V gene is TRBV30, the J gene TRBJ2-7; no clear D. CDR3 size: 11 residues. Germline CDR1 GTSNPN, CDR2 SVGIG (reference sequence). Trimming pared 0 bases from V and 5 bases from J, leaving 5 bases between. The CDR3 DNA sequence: TGTGCCTGGAGTGTCGGAAACGAGCAGTACTTC. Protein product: CAWSVGNEQYF.

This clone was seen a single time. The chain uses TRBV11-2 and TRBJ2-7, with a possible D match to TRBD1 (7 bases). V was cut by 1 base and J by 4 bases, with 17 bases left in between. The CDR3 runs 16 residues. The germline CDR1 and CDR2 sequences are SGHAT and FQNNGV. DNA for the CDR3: TGTGCCAGCAGCTTAGGGTTTCCAGGGGGGTGGTACGAGCAGTACTTC. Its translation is CASSLGFPGGWYEQYF.

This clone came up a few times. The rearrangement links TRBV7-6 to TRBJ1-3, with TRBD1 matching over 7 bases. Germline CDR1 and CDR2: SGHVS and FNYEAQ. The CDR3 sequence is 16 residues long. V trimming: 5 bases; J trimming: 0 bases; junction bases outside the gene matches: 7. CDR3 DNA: TGTGCCAGCAGCCTCGGACAGGCAAGCTCTGGAAACACCATATATTTT. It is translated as CASSLGQASSGNTIYF.

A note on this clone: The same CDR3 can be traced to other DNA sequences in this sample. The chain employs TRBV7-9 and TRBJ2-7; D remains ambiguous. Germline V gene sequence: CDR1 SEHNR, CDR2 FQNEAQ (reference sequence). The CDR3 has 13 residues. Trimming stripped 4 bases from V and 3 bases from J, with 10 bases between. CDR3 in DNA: TGTGCCAGCAGCTCAGGACGCATCTACGAGCAGTACTTC. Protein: CASSSGRIYEQYF.

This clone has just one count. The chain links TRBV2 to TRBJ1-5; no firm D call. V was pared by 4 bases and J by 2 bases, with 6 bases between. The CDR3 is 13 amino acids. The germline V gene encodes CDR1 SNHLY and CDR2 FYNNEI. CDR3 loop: CASSAEGNQPQHF. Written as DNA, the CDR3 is TGTGCCAGCAGTGCCGAGGGCAATCAGCCCCAGCATTTT. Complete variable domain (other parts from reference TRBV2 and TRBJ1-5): EPEVTQTPSHQVTQMGQEVILRCVPISNHLYFYWYRQILGQKVEFLVSFYNNEISEKSEIFDDQFSVERPDGSNFTLKIRSTKLEDSAMYFCASSAEGNQPQHFGDGTRLSIL.

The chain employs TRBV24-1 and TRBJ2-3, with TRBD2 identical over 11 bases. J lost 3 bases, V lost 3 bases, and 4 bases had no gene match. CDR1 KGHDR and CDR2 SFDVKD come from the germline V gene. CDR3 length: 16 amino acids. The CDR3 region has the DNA TGTGCCACCAGTGATCAAGGGACTAGCGGAACAGATACGCAGTATTTT. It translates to CATSDQGTSGTDTQYF.

The CDR3 reads CASSQGWGEEKLFF. DNA for the CDR3: TGTGCCAGCAGCCAAGGTTGGGGGGAGGAAAAACTGTTTTTT. The chain is built from TRBV3-1 (or the pseudogene TRBV3-2) and TRBJ1-4; D possibly corresponds to TRBD1 (5 bases). Looked up from germline, CDR1 is LGHDT and CDR2 is YNNKEL (reference sequence). V lost 1 base to trimming and J lost 8 bases, with 11 bases between them. The CDR3 is made up of 14 amino acids.

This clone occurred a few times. CDR3 loop: CASRLSSYNSPLHF. CDR3 in DNA: TGTGCCTCACGCCTGAGCTCCTATAATTCACCCCTCCACTTT. This sequence joins TRBV30 and TRBJ1-6; D not certain. This CDR3 has 14 residues. The V gene's germline CDR1 is GTSNPN and CDR2 SVGIG (reference sequence). Trimming left V 7 bases short and J 0 bases short, with 10 bases between.

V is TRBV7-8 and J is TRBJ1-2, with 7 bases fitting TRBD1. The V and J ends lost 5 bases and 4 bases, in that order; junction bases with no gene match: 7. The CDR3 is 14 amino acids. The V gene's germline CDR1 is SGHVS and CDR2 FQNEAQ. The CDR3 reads CASSPMAGGYGYTF. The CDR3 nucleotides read TGTGCCAGCAGCCCGATGGCAGGGGGCTATGGCTACACCTTC.

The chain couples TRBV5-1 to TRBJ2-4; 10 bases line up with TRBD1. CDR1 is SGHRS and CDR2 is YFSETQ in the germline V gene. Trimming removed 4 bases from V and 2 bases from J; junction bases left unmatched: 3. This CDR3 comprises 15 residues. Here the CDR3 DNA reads TGCGCCAGCAGCAGACAGGGGGCACCCAAAAACATTCAGTACTTC. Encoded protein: CASSRQGAPKNIQYF.

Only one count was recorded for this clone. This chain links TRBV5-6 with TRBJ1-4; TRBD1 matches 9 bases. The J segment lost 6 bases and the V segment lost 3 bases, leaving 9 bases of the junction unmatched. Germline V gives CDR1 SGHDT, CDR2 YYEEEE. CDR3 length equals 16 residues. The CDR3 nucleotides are TGTGCCAGCAGCTCCCGAACACAGGGGGCGTATGAAAAACTGTTTTTT. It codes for CASSSRTQGAYEKLFF.

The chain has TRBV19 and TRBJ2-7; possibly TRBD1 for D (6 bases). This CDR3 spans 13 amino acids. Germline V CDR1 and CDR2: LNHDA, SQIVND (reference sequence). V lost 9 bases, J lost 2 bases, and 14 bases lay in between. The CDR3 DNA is TGTGCCAGAGCACAGGGAAATCCCTACGAGCAGTACTTC. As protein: CARAQGNPYEQYF.

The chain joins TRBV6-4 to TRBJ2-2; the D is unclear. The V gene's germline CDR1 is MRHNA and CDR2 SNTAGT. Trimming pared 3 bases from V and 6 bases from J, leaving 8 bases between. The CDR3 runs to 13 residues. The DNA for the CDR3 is TGTGCCAGCAGTGAGGGTGGGGCCGGGGAGCTGTTTTTT. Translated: CASSEGGAGELFF.

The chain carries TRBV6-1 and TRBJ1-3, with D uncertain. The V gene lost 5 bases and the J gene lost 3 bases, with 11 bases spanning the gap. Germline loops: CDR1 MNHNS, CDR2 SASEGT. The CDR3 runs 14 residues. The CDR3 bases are TGTGCCAGCAGTTCCTCTGAAAGTGGAAACACCATATATTTT. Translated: CASSSSESGNTIYF.

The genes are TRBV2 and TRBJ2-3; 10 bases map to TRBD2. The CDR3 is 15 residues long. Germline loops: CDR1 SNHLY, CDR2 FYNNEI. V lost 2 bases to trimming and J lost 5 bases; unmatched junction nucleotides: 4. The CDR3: CASSESGGAGDTQYF. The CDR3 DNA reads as TGTGCCAGCAGTGAAAGCGGGGGGGCCGGAGATACGCAGTATTTT.